This TCR beta chain was captured in a study of cytomegalovirus exposure and HLA in healthy donors. Trimming shortened V by 5 bases and J by 2 bases, and 13 bases separated the two germline ends. The CDR3 sequence is 14 residues long. Germline V gene lookup returns CDR1 SGHAT and CDR2 FQNNGV. Study-wide findings and caveats: Presence/absence analysis assumed near-uniform sequencing depth across donors.

In the case of this clone: The antigen is undetermined.

The PCR employed 60 Vbeta primers together with 13 Jbeta primers. Data came from immunoSEQ multiplex PCR; TCRdb stores just in-frame clones and leaves some out. The data hold 160,000 or so clones, with roughly 80% observed a single time. This TCR was recovered from a young woman in good health and CMV-seropositive. Material: PBMCs. The chain links TRBV11-2 to TRBJ2-7, with D maybe TRBD1 (6 bases). The CDR3 DNA is TGTGCCAGCAGCACAAACAGGGATACCTACGAGCAGTACTTC. Translating gives CASSTNRDTYEQYF.